A selection of T cell receptor beta chains follows, all from one sample in a study of cytomegalovirus exposure and HLA in healthy donors. Using immunoSEQ multiplex PCR, the repertoire was profiled, and TCRdb retains in-frame clones only, with some absent. Among approximately 300,000 clones listed, about 85% were seen once. The sample consisted of PBMCs. Every receptor here comes from a woman aged 25-40 years in good health and CMV-seropositive. Both conserved end residues are part of each CDR3. The order of the fields is J gene, V gene, clone size, CDR3 protein. Not all rows give a size; the values are once, few, many and, for expanded clones, a class.

j_call: TRBJ1-2; v_call: TRBV28; clone_size: NA; cdr3_aa: CASTIAGIGYTF
j_call: TRBJ2-7; v_call: TRBV4-3; clone_size: NA; cdr3_aa: CASSPSSGSGNEQYF
j_call: TRBJ2-3; v_call: TRBV6-5; clone_size: NA; cdr3_aa: CASSSPETGRDTQYF
j_call: TRBJ1-1; v_call: TRBV9; clone_size: NA; cdr3_aa: CASSVLTTVNTEAFF
j_call: TRBJ2-7; v_call: TRBV5-5; clone_size: NA; cdr3_aa: CASSLVGVGYEQYF
j_call: TRBJ2-5; v_call: TRBV7-2; clone_size: few; cdr3_aa: CASSLGGTGGFAQYF
j_call: TRBJ1-1; v_call: TRBV29-1; clone_size: NA; cdr3_aa: CSVGGGVNTEAFF
j_call: TRBJ2-2; v_call: TRBV4-1; clone_size: NA; cdr3_aa: CASSQPRAGELFF
j_call: TRBJ1-1; v_call: TRBV28; clone_size: once; cdr3_aa: CASSWEVGPNTEAFF
j_call: TRBJ2-5; v_call: TRBV6-4; clone_size: once; cdr3_aa: CASTESTSGGNQETQYF
j_call: TRBJ2-3; v_call: TRBV15; clone_size: NA; cdr3_aa: CATSRATSSRTDTQYF
j_call: TRBJ2-1; v_call: TRBV14; clone_size: NA; cdr3_aa: CASSPTRDEQFF
j_call: TRBJ2-7; v_call: TRBV6-6; clone_size: NA; cdr3_aa: CASTPRERENYEQYF
j_call: TRBJ1-2; v_call: TRBV18; clone_size: NA; cdr3_aa: CASSPGTDRSTF
j_call: TRBJ1-1; v_call: TRBV5-4; clone_size: NA; cdr3_aa: CASSLRGTVNTEAFF
j_call: TRBJ1-1; v_call: TRBV5-1; clone_size: NA; cdr3_aa: CASSSGINSMNTEAFF
j_call: TRBJ2-1; v_call: TRBV4-2; clone_size: NA; cdr3_aa: CASSQEQDRGLLPYNEQFF
j_call: TRBJ2-7; v_call: TRBV2; clone_size: NA; cdr3_aa: CASWTSGRGYEQYF
j_call: TRBJ2-1; v_call: TRBV5-1; clone_size: NA; cdr3_aa: CASSLSGSVNEQFF
j_call: TRBJ2-7; v_call: TRBV28; clone_size: NA; cdr3_aa: CASSLWTSGRDYEQYF
j_call: TRBJ2-7; v_call: TRBV4-2; clone_size: NA; cdr3_aa: CASSQEFGQFYEQYF
j_call: TRBJ1-5; v_call: TRBV5-1; clone_size: NA; cdr3_aa: CASSLGDRGGDQPQHF
j_call: TRBJ2-7; v_call: TRBV4-1; clone_size: NA; cdr3_aa: CASSQIRGSEQYF
j_call: TRBJ2-1; v_call: TRBV7-2; clone_size: NA; cdr3_aa: CASSWRVDEQFF
j_call: TRBJ2-7; v_call: TRBV10-3; clone_size: NA; cdr3_aa: CATGQGITYEQYF
j_call: TRBJ2-1; v_call: TRBV27; clone_size: NA; cdr3_aa: CASSPSRNEQFF
j_call: TRBJ1-5; v_call: TRBV28; clone_size: NA; cdr3_aa: CASSLGSRGVQPQHF
j_call: TRBJ2-3; v_call: TRBV15; clone_size: NA; cdr3_aa: CATSRDQFTDTQYF
j_call: TRBJ2-1; v_call: TRBV11-2; clone_size: NA; cdr3_aa: CASSQSPGPHSSYNEQFF
j_call: TRBJ2-3; v_call: TRBV5-6; clone_size: NA; cdr3_aa: CASSLGSQGVGGTDTQYF
j_call: TRBJ2-7; v_call: TRBV11-1; clone_size: NA; cdr3_aa: CASSRLEQYF
j_call: TRBJ1-1; v_call: TRBV9; clone_size: NA; cdr3_aa: CASSVMAENTEAFF
j_call: TRBJ2-5; v_call: TRBV28; clone_size: NA; cdr3_aa: CASRIYLGGGPETQYF
j_call: TRBJ1-1; v_call: TRBV4-3; clone_size: NA; cdr3_aa: CASSDDRDTEAFF
j_call: TRBJ1-1; v_call: TRBV6-5; clone_size: NA; cdr3_aa: CASNSPWTDQAFF
j_call: TRBJ1-2; v_call: TRBV7-3; clone_size: once; cdr3_aa: CASSLDRTGYTF
j_call: TRBJ1-6; v_call: TRBV4-1; clone_size: NA; cdr3_aa: CASSQTGDKNSPLHF
j_call: TRBJ2-2; v_call: TRBV29-1; clone_size: NA; cdr3_aa: CSVGMAGVGPQGTGELFF
j_call: TRBJ2-1; v_call: TRBV19; clone_size: NA; cdr3_aa: CASSILSGAAHEQFF
j_call: TRBJ1-1; v_call: TRBV9; clone_size: NA; cdr3_aa: CASSSPRGMNTEAFF
j_call: TRBJ2-1; v_call: TRBV23-1; clone_size: few; cdr3_aa: CASSQSGEQFF
j_call: TRBJ2-7; v_call: TRBV30; clone_size: NA; cdr3_aa: CAWSRGHEQYF
j_call: TRBJ2-7; v_call: TRBV23-1; clone_size: NA; cdr3_aa: CASSHREGMNEQYF
j_call: TRBJ2-1; v_call: TRBV4-2; clone_size: NA; cdr3_aa: CASSQDLADRQFF
j_call: TRBJ2-1; v_call: TRBV28; clone_size: NA; cdr3_aa: CASSPTRTLRGTSGRGGEQFF
j_call: TRBJ2-5; v_call: TRBV4-1; clone_size: NA; cdr3_aa: CASSQIRVETQYF